The rows below give T cell receptor beta chains drawn from one sample of a study of pediatric ulcerative colitis. Clones were sequenced by immunoSEQ multiplex PCR, and TCRdb holds only the in-frame ones, with some missing. This table holds approximately 60,000 clones, 80% to 90% found once. Sequenced material: blood. The receptor source for this set is a boy aged 5-17 years with severe ulcerative colitis. Each CDR3 is given with its conserved first and last residue. Fields, in order: J gene, clone size, D gene, V gene, CDR3 protein, CDR3 DNA. D genes are given only for firm matches. Expanded clones are given a class, and other clones once, few, many or no size at all.

j_gene: TRBJ2-7; abundance: NA; d_gene: NA; v_gene: TRBV7-3; CDR3aa: CASSLGGAGYEQYF; CDR3nt: TGTGCCAGCAGCTTAGGCGGGGCGGGGTACGAGCAGTACTTC
j_gene: TRBJ1-3; abundance: NA; d_gene: NA; v_gene: TRBV19; CDR3aa: CASSPGRVGNTIYF; CDR3nt: TGTGCCAGTAGCCCGGGCAGGGTTGGAAACACCATATATTTT
j_gene: TRBJ2-7; abundance: NA; d_gene: TRBD2; v_gene: TRBV2; CDR3aa: CASSELASGSSYEQYF; CDR3nt: TGTGCCAGCAGTGAGTTGGCTAGCGGGAGCTCCTACGAGCAGTACTTC
j_gene: TRBJ2-3; abundance: NA; d_gene: NA; v_gene: TRBV5-1; CDR3aa: CASKNDVADTQYF; CDR3nt: TGCGCCAGTAAGAACGATGTGGCAGATACGCAGTATTTT
j_gene: TRBJ2-2; abundance: NA; d_gene: TRBD2; v_gene: TRBV6-1; CDR3aa: CASSDRLAGPGELFF; CDR3nt: TGTGCCAGCAGTGATCGACTAGCGGGTCCCGGGGAGCTGTTTTTT
j_gene: TRBJ2-3; abundance: NA; d_gene: NA; v_gene: TRBV19; CDR3aa: CASSITRGDTQYF; CDR3nt: TGTGCCAGCTCTATCACTAGAGGAGATACGCAGTATTTT
j_gene: TRBJ2-5; abundance: NA; d_gene: TRBD2; v_gene: TRBV9; CDR3aa: CASSVGTSGSETQYF; CDR3nt: TGTGCCAGCAGCGTAGGGACTAGCGGGAGCGAGACCCAGTACTTC
j_gene: TRBJ1-2; abundance: few; d_gene: NA; v_gene: TRBV29-1; CDR3aa: CSVDRVQLGGGYTF; CDR3nt: TGCAGCGTTGATAGGGTCCAGCTAGGGGGTGGCTACACCTTC
j_gene: TRBJ2-1; abundance: NA; d_gene: NA; v_gene: TRBV11-2; CDR3aa: CASSLEASSYNEQFF; CDR3nt: TGTGCCAGCAGCTTAGAGGCGAGCTCCTACAATGAGCAGTTCTTC
j_gene: TRBJ1-2; abundance: NA; d_gene: TRBD1; v_gene: TRBV19; CDR3aa: CASSPGPPTGAYGYTF; CDR3nt: TGTGCCAGTAGTCCAGGGCCCCCGACAGGGGCTTATGGCTACACCTTC
j_gene: TRBJ2-1; abundance: NA; d_gene: NA; v_gene: TRBV29-1; CDR3aa: CSVVLGEDYNEQFF; CDR3nt: TGCAGCGTTGTACTAGGCGAAGACTACAATGAGCAGTTCTTC
j_gene: TRBJ2-3; abundance: NA; d_gene: NA; v_gene: TRBV7-9; CDR3aa: CASSLIDGHGPDTQYF; CDR3nt: TGTGCCAGCAGCTTAATCGACGGGCATGGCCCAGATACGCAGTATTTT
j_gene: TRBJ2-7; abundance: NA; d_gene: TRBD1; v_gene: TRBV19; CDR3aa: CATQDRVNLYF; CDR3nt: TGTGCCACCCAGGACAGGGTGAATCTTTACTTC
j_gene: TRBJ2-2; abundance: NA; d_gene: TRBD1; v_gene: TRBV25-1; CDR3aa: CASSEPGGTGELFF; CDR3nt: TGTGCCAGCAGTGAGCCAGGGGGCACCGGGGAGCTGTTTTTT
j_gene: TRBJ2-7; abundance: NA; d_gene: TRBD2; v_gene: TRBV19; CDR3aa: CASSKSASGAYEQYF; CDR3nt: TGTGCCAGTAGTAAATCCGCTAGCGGGGCCTACGAGCAGTACTTC
j_gene: TRBJ1-2; abundance: NA; d_gene: NA; v_gene: TRBV7-9; CDR3aa: CASSSVQEVGVTF; CDR3nt: TGTGCCAGCAGCTCAGTTCAGGAGGTTGGAGTCACCTTC
j_gene: TRBJ2-2; abundance: NA; d_gene: NA; v_gene: TRBV9; CDR3aa: CASSVHGTENTGELFF; CDR3nt: TGTGCCAGCAGCGTACACGGGACGGAGAACACCGGGGAGCTGTTTTTT
j_gene: TRBJ1-5; abundance: NA; d_gene: NA; v_gene: TRBV6-1; CDR3aa: CASSEVRRANQPQHF; CDR3nt: TGTGCCAGCAGTGAAGTGAGGAGGGCTAATCAGCCCCAGCATTTT
j_gene: TRBJ2-5; abundance: NA; d_gene: NA; v_gene: TRBV7-3; CDR3aa: CASSSPGDQTQYF; CDR3nt: TGTGCCAGCAGCTCCCCCGGGGATCAGACCCAGTACTTC
j_gene: TRBJ2-5; abundance: NA; d_gene: TRBD1; v_gene: TRBV6-6; CDR3aa: CASRNRGQETQYF; CDR3nt: TGTGCCAGCAGAAACAGGGGCCAAGAGACCCAGTACTTC
j_gene: TRBJ2-3; abundance: NA; d_gene: NA; v_gene: TRBV7-3; CDR3aa: CASSLLDGRGADTQYF; CDR3nt: TGTGCCAGCAGCCTACTAGACGGGAGAGGGGCAGATACGCAGTATTTT
j_gene: TRBJ1-2; abundance: few; d_gene: NA; v_gene: TRBV4-1; CDR3aa: CASSPGEAPNYGYTF; CDR3nt: TGCGCCAGCAGTCCAGGAGAGGCTCCTAACTATGGCTACACCTTC
j_gene: TRBJ2-3; abundance: NA; d_gene: NA; v_gene: TRBV19; CDR3aa: CASSKLLEDTQYF; CDR3nt: TGTGCCAGTAGCAAACTCTTAGAAGATACGCAGTATTTT
j_gene: TRBJ1-2; abundance: NA; d_gene: TRBD1; v_gene: TRBV25-1; CDR3aa: CASGGDRAYGYTF; CDR3nt: TGTGCCAGCGGGGGCGACAGGGCCTATGGCTACACCTTC
j_gene: TRBJ2-1; abundance: NA; d_gene: TRBD2; v_gene: TRBV11-3; CDR3aa: CASSSGQAGGWNEQFF; CDR3nt: TGTGCCAGCAGCTCAGGTCAGGCGGGAGGGTGGAATGAGCAGTTCTTC
j_gene: TRBJ1-5; abundance: NA; d_gene: TRBD1; v_gene: TRBV19; CDR3aa: CASRGQGGVESNQPQHF; CDR3nt: TGTGCCAGTAGAGGACAGGGGGGCGTCGAAAGCAATCAGCCCCAGCATTTT
j_gene: TRBJ2-2; abundance: NA; d_gene: NA; v_gene: TRBV11-2; CDR3aa: CATRVGNTGELFF; CDR3nt: TGTGCCACCAGGGTAGGAAACACCGGGGAGCTGTTTTTT
j_gene: TRBJ2-7; abundance: NA; d_gene: NA; v_gene: TRBV6-5; CDR3aa: CASSYGTFDEQYF; CDR3nt: TGTGCCAGCAGTTACGGTACTTTTGATGAGCAGTACTTC
j_gene: TRBJ2-1; abundance: NA; d_gene: TRBD1; v_gene: TRBV10-3; CDR3aa: CAIRNRDRGGDEQFF; CDR3nt: TGTGCCATCAGGAACCGGGACAGGGGAGGCGATGAGCAGTTCTTC
j_gene: TRBJ1-2; abundance: NA; d_gene: NA; v_gene: TRBV6-5; CDR3aa: CASSYGTSGGYTF; CDR3nt: TGTGCCAGCAGTTACGGGACCTCGGGGGGCTACACCTTC
j_gene: TRBJ2-2; abundance: NA; d_gene: NA; v_gene: TRBV29-1; CDR3aa: CSVEDWQTAGTGELFF; CDR3nt: TGCAGCGTTGAAGATTGGCAGACAGCCGGCACCGGGGAGCTGTTTTTT
j_gene: TRBJ2-3; abundance: NA; d_gene: TRBD2; v_gene: TRBV30; CDR3aa: CAWASGYTDTQYF; CDR3nt: TGTGCCTGGGCTAGCGGGTACACAGATACGCAGTATTTT
j_gene: TRBJ2-7; abundance: NA; d_gene: NA; v_gene: TRBV10-2; CDR3aa: CASTSSSSEQYF; CDR3nt: TGCGCCAGCACCAGCTCTAGTTCCGAGCAGTACTTC
j_gene: TRBJ1-1; abundance: NA; d_gene: NA; v_gene: TRBV19; CDR3aa: CASSIPGRRDMNTEAFF; CDR3nt: TGTGCCAGTAGTATCCCGGGCCGCAGGGACATGAACACTGAAGCTTTCTTT
j_gene: TRBJ2-7; abundance: NA; d_gene: NA; v_gene: TRBV21-1; CDR3aa: CASSKEKRLGLDEQYF; CDR3nt: TGTGCCAGCAGCAAAGAGAAGAGACTGGGGCTTGACGAGCAGTACTTC
j_gene: TRBJ2-5; abundance: NA; d_gene: NA; v_gene: TRBV6-5; CDR3aa: CASSNYMDGETQYF; CDR3nt: TGTGCCAGCAGTAATTACATGGATGGGGAGACCCAGTACTTC
j_gene: TRBJ2-1; abundance: NA; d_gene: TRBD2; v_gene: TRBV9; CDR3aa: CASSGTSFDEQFF; CDR3nt: TGTGCCAGCAGCGGGACTAGTTTCGATGAGCAGTTCTTC
j_gene: TRBJ2-6; abundance: NA; d_gene: NA; v_gene: TRBV7-6; CDR3aa: CASSFGTGVISGANVLTF; CDR3nt: TGTGCCAGCAGCTTTGGAACAGGAGTGATCTCTGGGGCCAACGTCCTGACTTTC
j_gene: TRBJ2-3; abundance: once; d_gene: NA; v_gene: TRBV6-6; CDR3aa: CASRQSAFPDTQYF; CDR3nt: TGTGCCAGCAGGCAATCCGCTTTCCCAGATACGCAGTATTTT
j_gene: TRBJ2-2; abundance: NA; d_gene: NA; v_gene: TRBV11-3; CDR3aa: CASSYSTNTGELFF; CDR3nt: TGTGCCAGCAGTTATAGTACGAACACCGGGGAGCTGTTTTTT
j_gene: TRBJ2-5; abundance: NA; d_gene: TRBD2; v_gene: TRBV10-2; CDR3aa: CASSPDLAGKETQYF; CDR3nt: TGCGCCAGCAGTCCCGACTTAGCGGGAAAAGAGACCCAGTACTTC
j_gene: TRBJ2-1; abundance: NA; d_gene: NA; v_gene: TRBV10-3; CDR3aa: CAISQASYNEQFF; CDR3nt: TGTGCCATCAGTCAGGCTTCCTACAATGAGCAGTTCTTC
j_gene: TRBJ2-1; abundance: NA; d_gene: NA; v_gene: TRBV18; CDR3aa: CASSPRKTSDNEQFF; CDR3nt: TGTGCCAGCTCACCACGGAAGACTAGTGACAATGAGCAGTTCTTC
j_gene: TRBJ2-5; abundance: NA; d_gene: NA; v_gene: TRBV10-3; CDR3aa: CAIRATEETQYF; CDR3nt: TGTGCCATCAGAGCTACCGAAGAGACCCAGTACTTC
j_gene: TRBJ2-7; abundance: NA; d_gene: NA; v_gene: TRBV11-2; CDR3aa: CASSLGLEQYF; CDR3nt: TGTGCCAGCAGCTTGGGGCTCGAGCAGTACTTC
j_gene: TRBJ2-2; abundance: once; d_gene: TRBD2; v_gene: TRBV30; CDR3aa: CACLTSGGNTGELFF; CDR3nt: TGTGCCTGCCTGACTAGCGGGGGGAACACCGGGGAGCTGTTTTTT
j_gene: TRBJ1-1; abundance: NA; d_gene: NA; v_gene: TRBV27; CDR3aa: CASSSSQSWTERRTEAFF; CDR3nt: TGTGCCAGCAGTTCATCCCAATCCTGGACAGAAAGGAGGACTGAAGCTTTCTTT